This T cell receptor beta chain was captured by sequencing in a study of shared clonotypes between healthy human individuals. Across the study: Aged 18 to 49, the donors were a couple of women and a few men.

Every donor, a Caucasian adult, lived in Nashville, Tennessee. This clone was seen a handful of times. Its antigen is currently unknown. Assay: immunoSEQ multiplex PCR; the TCRdb copy retains only in-frame clones and omits some. The repertoire includes about 480,000 clones, 60% to 80% of them detected once, and around 12% sits in the top ten. Study-wide results and caveats: Since donors were few, the genetic and exposure-history diversity represented was limited.

Germline CDR1 reads LNHDA; CDR2 reads SQIVND (reference sequence). The CDR3 covers 15 residues. V gave up 3 bases and J gave up 2 bases; unmatched junction bases: 3. The sequencing sample was made of PBMCs. The V call is TRBV19, the J call TRBJ2-1, with 8 bases aligning to TRBD2. This receptor was obtained from a woman aged 40 to 55 in good health. Some clones in this sample may be carry-over from other donors' samples. CDR3 in amino acids: CASSISREAYNEQFF. CDR3 DNA: TGTGCCAGTAGTATTTCGCGGGAGGCCTACAATGAGCAGTTCTTC.